This TCR beta chain was identified during a study of T cell clusters in autoimmune cytopenias. About the study: Healthy donor controls had a mean age of about 53 years and median age of 59 years.

Concerning this clonotype: Its antigen is still unknown.

The CDR3 extends over 14 amino acids. Germline CDR1 is SEHNR and CDR2 is FQNEAQ (reference sequence). TRB was amplified by touch-down multiplex PCR, primer pools A and B combined. TCRdb processed the multiplex PCR reads again and assigns one entry to each CDR3 protein, with no DNA. Reported are under 8,500 distinct CDR3 sequences; the ten largest clones contain more than 20%. Regarding the study as a whole: TRB repertoire shifts in secondary cytopenia and chronic lymphocytic leukemia mostly reflected lymphoma, not autoimmunity. No cluster-lack signature appeared between secondary cytopenia and chronic lymphocytic leukemia patients, apparently due to lymphoma masking.

Approximately 40,000 genome equivalents of blood DNA were amplified for TRB. These records were also assigned to another study, of T cell repertoires in aging, cancer and after chemotherapy. That source reports: Healthy donors lost TCR diversity with age mainly through richness, cancer patients through richness and evenness.

This chain joins TRBV7-9 and TRBJ2-1; as DNA is missing, the TRBD2 call by TCRdb cannot be tested. Sequencing was done on a sample of peripheral blood. The sequence came from a human donor in good health. CDR3 amino acids: CASSLDGGPNEQFF.